Below, 29 T cell receptor beta chains from the same sample are listed, as sequenced in a study of beta chain features in type 1 diabetes. Whole-study findings and limits: Type 1 diabetes patients had TCRB CDR3s that were shorter (moderately but significantly so) in all four CD4+ subsets.

The whole isolated RNA underwent reverse transcription, so sequencing captured expressed TCRB transcripts. The table came from immunoSEQ multiplex PCR; TCRdb's copy has only in-frame clones and leaves some out. Of under 850,000 clones in the sample, around an eighth were seen once. Their antigens are not known. The source material was naive CD4+ T cells from blood. The receptors were sampled from a man aged 18 to 29 with type 1 diabetes.

The rearrangement links TRBV29-1 to TRBJ1-2, with TRBD1 as a possible D gene (5 bases). The CDR3 is 11 residues long. Germline V gene sequence: CDR1 SQVTM, CDR2 ANQGSEA. Between the trimmed V and J ends, which lost 7 bases and 3 bases, there was a span of 9 bases. CDR3 sequence (DNA): TGCAGCGCCTCGACAGACTATGGCTACACCTTC. It yields the protein CSASTDYGYTF.

This chain joins TRBV2 and TRBJ1-1; D is ambiguous. Per the germline V gene, CDR1 is SNHLY and CDR2 is FYNNEI. V gave up 5 bases and J gave up 1 base, with 11 bases separating them. The CDR3 spans 14 residues. The CDR3 is CASSLFWGNTEAFF. The CDR3 DNA is TGTGCCAGCAGTTTATTTTGGGGGAACACTGAAGCTTTCTTT.

The V call is TRBV28, the J call TRBJ1-2; tentative D call: TRBD1 (6 bases). The CDR3 is 15 amino acids. V was cut by 6 bases and J by 4 bases, with 18 bases left in between. Per germline, CDR1 MDHEN and CDR2 SYDVKM. The CDR3 DNA is TGTGCCAGCAGCCCGGCACAGGGAGGCAGCTATGGCTACACCTTC. Translated, it gives CASSPAQGGSYGYTF.

The V call is TRBV5-1, the J call TRBJ2-1; D gene uncertain. Germline CDR1 and CDR2: SGHRS and YFSETQ. V lost 7 bases and J 6 bases, leaving 17 bases between the germline ends. The CDR3 extends over 14 amino acids. The CDR3 DNA is TGCGCCAGCTGGTTAAGTGGAAAAGTCAATGAGCAGTTCTTC. It translates to CASWLSGKVNEQFF.

This clone came up a few times. V is TRBV7-9 and J is TRBJ2-7; the D is unclear. Germline loops: CDR1 SEHNR, CDR2 FQNEAQ (reference sequence). Trimming shortened V by 0 bases and J by 2 bases, and 8 bases separated the two germline ends. This CDR3 has 14 amino acids. The CDR3 spells CASSLAAVTYEQYF. The CDR3 coding sequence is TGTGCCAGCAGCTTAGCCGCGGTCACCTACGAGCAGTACTTC.

The chain couples TRBV7-8 to TRBJ2-3; perhaps TRBD2 as D (7 bases). The V end was cut by 7 bases, the J end by 6 bases, with 20 bases between. In germline, CDR1 is SGHVS, CDR2 FQNEAQ. The CDR3 is 15 amino acids. Written as DNA, the CDR3 is TGTGCCAGCAACCCGGGGGGCACCTGGTGGGATACGCAGTATTTT. Amino acid sequence: CASNPGGTWWDTQYF.

The genes are TRBV18 and TRBJ1-2; 7 bases agree with TRBD1. J lost 1 base, V lost 0 bases, and 11 bases had no gene match. This CDR3 comprises 18 residues. CDR1 and CDR2 (germline): KGHSH, LQKENI. The CDR3 loop reads CASSPPGQPKSGNYGYTF. CDR3 nucleotide sequence: TGTGCCAGCTCACCACCGGGACAGCCTAAGAGTGGTAACTATGGCTACACCTTC.

V and J are TRBV30 and TRBJ2-7; D is uncertain. V gave up 1 base and J gave up 5 bases, with 3 bases separating them. CDR1 is GTSNPN and CDR2 is SVGIG in the germline V gene (reference sequence). CDR3 length: 10 residues. Here the CDR3 reads CAWSGDEQYF. CDR3 coding DNA: TGTGCCTGGAGTGGGGACGAGCAGTACTTC.

This chain links TRBV30 with TRBJ1-2; D may be TRBD1 (6 bases). The CDR3 has 11 residues. Germline CDR1 reads GTSNPN; CDR2 reads SVGIG (reference sequence). The DNA for the CDR3 is TGTGGAGGGGGGACCTACTATGGCTACACCTTC. Translating gives CGGGTYYGYTF.

J is TRBJ2-5 and V is TRBV19; 11 positions match TRBD2. CDR1 is LNHDA and CDR2 is SQIVND in the germline V gene (reference sequence). This CDR3 has 15 amino acids. Trimming cost V 4 bases and J 4 bases; bases outside gene matches: 5. CDR3 sequence reads: CASSTGTSGPETQYF. The CDR3 DNA sequence: TGTGCCAGTAGTACCGGGACTAGCGGACCAGAGACCCAGTACTTC.

This clone has more than one count but fewer than ten. The chain combines TRBV15 with TRBJ2-1; 7 bases match TRBD1. Germline CDR1 is LNHNV and CDR2 is YYDKDF (reference sequence). V was pared by 0 bases and J by 8 bases, with 7 bases of the junction left unmatched. The CDR3 loop spans 15 amino acids. CDR3 sequence (DNA): TGTGCCACCAGCAGAGATGGGCAGGGGGTAGATGAGCAGTTCTTC. Translation gives CATSRDGQGVDEQFF.

V is TRBV5-1 and J is TRBJ2-5, with a tentative D call TRBD1 (5 bases). V shed 6 bases and J shed 4 bases, with 19 bases lying between them. This CDR3 spans 15 amino acids. The germline V gene has CDR1 SGHRS and CDR2 YFSETQ. CDR3 amino acids: CASTYPEGAGETQYF. The CDR3 bases are TGCGCCAGCACCTACCCTGAAGGGGCCGGAGAGACCCAGTACTTC.

The chain has TRBV5-1 and TRBJ1-2, with a weak D call TRBD1 (6 bases). This CDR3 is 12 amino acids long. Between the trimmed V and J ends, which lost 5 bases and 8 bases, there was a span of 13 bases. CDR1 is SGHRS, CDR2 YFSETQ, per germline. The CDR3 nucleotides read TGCGCCAGCAGTCCGACAGGCAACGGCTACACCTTC. This sequence encodes CASSPTGNGYTF.

This clone has just a few counts. The chain is built from TRBV19 and TRBJ1-3; 7 bases agree with TRBD1. CDR3 size: 16 residues. Germline V gene sequence: CDR1 LNHDA, CDR2 SQIVND (reference sequence). The junction had 13 bases not matched to a gene; V was cut back by 7 bases and J by 4 bases. The chain's CDR3 is CASTPPEGATGNTIYF. The CDR3 DNA reads as TGTGCCAGTACCCCCCCAGAGGGGGCGACCGGAAACACCATATATTTT.

This clone was seen more than once but under ten times. The chain recombines TRBV13 with TRBJ2-7; TRBD2 aligns across 7 bases. Germline CDR1 is PRHDT and CDR2 is FYEKMQ (reference sequence). The V segment lost 1 base and the J segment 3 bases; nucleotides outside the gene matches: 6. There are 15 residues in the CDR3. CDR3 protein: CASSLVGSSGYEQYF. The CDR3 DNA sequence: TGTGCCAGCAGCTTAGTTGGATCTAGCGGCTACGAGCAGTACTTC.

The CDR3 nucleotides read TGTGCCAGCAGCGTGGGACAGCACATGAACACTGAAGCTTTCTTT. Its translation is CASSVGQHMNTEAFF. The V gene is TRBV5-4, the J gene TRBJ1-1; 7 nucleotides agree with TRBD1. Germline V gene sequence: CDR1 SGHNT, CDR2 YYREEE (reference sequence). V lost 4 bases and J lost 0; bases outside the gene matches: 6. The CDR3 has 15 residues. The full variable domain, in which reference TRBV5-4 and TRBJ1-1 provide the parts outside the CDR3, is ETGVTQSPTHLIKTRGQQVTLRCSSQSGHNTVSWYQQALGQGPQFIFQYYREEENGRGNFPPRFSGLQFPNYSSELNVNALELDDSALYLCASSVGQHMNTEAFFGQGTRLTVV.

This clone has only a few counts. The chain combines TRBV6-5 with TRBJ1-2; D possibly corresponds to TRBD1 (6 bases). The CDR3 length is 15 residues. Per the germline V gene, CDR1 is MNHEY and CDR2 is SVGAGI. With 3 bases removed from V and 2 bases from J, the gap between germline ends came to 13 bases. In DNA, the CDR3 is TGTGCCAGCAGTTATACCGGGGGGGCAAACTATGGCTACACCTTC. This sequence encodes CASSYTGGANYGYTF.

The V call is TRBV7-9, the J call TRBJ1-2; D is unclear. There are 14 residues in the CDR3. Germline CDR1 is SEHNR and CDR2 is FQNEAQ (reference sequence). The V end lost 8 bases, the J end lost 5 bases, and 18 bases lay between the germline ends. Here the CDR3 DNA reads TGTGCCAGCCGGCCCCAGGAGGATGCTTATGGCTACACCTTC. Amino acid sequence: CASRPQEDAYGYTF.

This clone has only a few counts. This chain uses TRBV14 with TRBJ1-2; maybe TRBD1 (5 bases). CDR1 SGHDN and CDR2 FVKESK come from the germline V gene. The V end was cut by 1 base, the J end by 6 bases, with 12 bases between. The CDR3 runs to 14 residues. CDR3 protein: CASSQVWGRNGYTF. As DNA, the CDR3 is TGTGCCAGCAGCCAAGTGTGGGGGAGGAATGGCTACACCTTC.

This chain joins TRBV30 and TRBJ1-2; possible D gene TRBD1, 6 bases. The V gene lost 1 base and the J gene lost 8 bases, with 11 bases spanning the gap. In germline, CDR1 is GTSNPN, CDR2 SVGIG (reference sequence). This CDR3 is 12 amino acids long. The CDR3 loop reads CAWSDQGNGYTF. The CDR3 bases are TGTGCCTGGAGTGACCAGGGGAACGGCTACACCTTC.

The rearrangement links TRBV4-1 to TRBJ2-3; TRBD1 matches 10 bases. CDR1 and CDR2 (germline): MGHRA, YSYEKL. With 1 base clipped from V and 3 bases from J, the junction kept 1 base outside the gene matches. The CDR3 runs 15 residues. The CDR3 bases are TGCGCCAGCAGCCAAGGGGACAGGGGAACAGATACGCAGTATTTT. Translation gives CASSQGDRGTDTQYF.

Only a few counts were recorded for this clone. The chain is built from TRBV5-1 and TRBJ2-7; D might be TRBD1 (5 bases). Germline lookup yields CDR1 SGHRS and CDR2 YFSETQ. This CDR3 comprises 17 residues. V dropped 3 bases and J dropped 2 bases, with 21 bases sitting between them. The CDR3 spells CASSSKTWGAATYEQYF. DNA of the CDR3: TGCGCCAGCAGCTCCAAGACGTGGGGCGCAGCGACCTACGAGCAGTACTTC.

The V gene is TRBV6-5, the J gene TRBJ2-6; D not resolved. Between the trimmed V and J ends, which lost 2 bases and 2 bases, there was a span of 10 bases. The CDR3 has 16 amino acids. Per the germline V gene, CDR1 is MNHEY and CDR2 is SVGAGI. DNA for the CDR3: TGTGCCAGCAGTTACAGGCCCCGGGCTGGGGCCAACGTCCTGACTTTC. Its protein product is CASSYRPRAGANVLTF.

This clone has just a few counts. The V call is TRBV19, the J call TRBJ2-1; a possible D gene is TRBD1 (8 bases). This CDR3 is 13 amino acids long. Germline V gene lookup returns CDR1 LNHDA and CDR2 SQIVND (reference sequence). The germline V and J ends were trimmed by 6 bases and 7 bases, with 13 bases remaining between them. The CDR3 coding sequence is TGTGCCAGTAGCGGACAGGGAGGGAATGAGCAGTTCTTC. This sequence encodes CASSGQGGNEQFF.

This clone was seen a handful of times. The J gene is TRBJ1-1, the V gene TRBV27, with TRBD1 matching 7 bases. J lost 1 base, V lost 4 bases, and 3 bases had no gene match. This CDR3 has 14 residues. Germline V CDR1 and CDR2: MNHEY, SMNVEV (reference sequence). The CDR3 here is CASSSGTANTEAFF. The DNA for the CDR3 is TGTGCCAGCAGTTCCGGGACAGCGAACACTGAAGCTTTCTTT.

The chain combines TRBV29-1 with TRBJ2-5, with D maybe TRBD1 (5 bases). Germline assignment: CDR1 SQVTM and CDR2 ANQGSEA. The CDR3 has 13 residues. Trimming took off 4 bases at V and 7 bases at J, with 16 bases between the two ends. The DNA of the CDR3 is TGCAGCGTTGTCGGGCAGGGTGGTGGGACCCAGTACTTC. This sequence encodes CSVVGQGGGTQYF.

The chain links TRBV28 to TRBJ2-5; D remains ambiguous. The CDR3 covers 14 residues. The V end was cut by 3 bases, the J end by 5 bases, with 13 bases between. The V gene's germline CDR1 is MDHEN and CDR2 SYDVKM. CDR3 sequence (DNA): TGTGCCAGCAGTTTTCACCCGGACCCGGAGACCCAGTACTTC. Its protein product is CASSFHPDPETQYF.

The chain employs TRBV11-3 and TRBJ1-5; D ambiguous. The ends were cut back, 7 bases at V and 9 bases at J, with 10 bases in the middle. This CDR3 is 11 amino acids long. Germline values: CDR1 SGHNT, CDR2 YENEEA. The chain's CDR3 is CASTKRGPQHF. CDR3 nucleotide sequence: TGTGCCAGCACGAAGCGGGGGCCCCAGCATTTT.

The J gene is TRBJ2-1, the V gene TRBV4-1; TRBD2 matches 8 bases. The CDR3 sequence is 17 residues long. CDR1 is MGHRA, CDR2 YSYEKL, per germline. V dropped 3 bases and J dropped 7; count of bases not matched to a gene: 14. The CDR3 loop is CASSQELAVPSRNEQFF. DNA for the CDR3: TGCGCCAGCAGCCAGGAACTAGCGGTCCCTTCTCGGAATGAGCAGTTCTTC.